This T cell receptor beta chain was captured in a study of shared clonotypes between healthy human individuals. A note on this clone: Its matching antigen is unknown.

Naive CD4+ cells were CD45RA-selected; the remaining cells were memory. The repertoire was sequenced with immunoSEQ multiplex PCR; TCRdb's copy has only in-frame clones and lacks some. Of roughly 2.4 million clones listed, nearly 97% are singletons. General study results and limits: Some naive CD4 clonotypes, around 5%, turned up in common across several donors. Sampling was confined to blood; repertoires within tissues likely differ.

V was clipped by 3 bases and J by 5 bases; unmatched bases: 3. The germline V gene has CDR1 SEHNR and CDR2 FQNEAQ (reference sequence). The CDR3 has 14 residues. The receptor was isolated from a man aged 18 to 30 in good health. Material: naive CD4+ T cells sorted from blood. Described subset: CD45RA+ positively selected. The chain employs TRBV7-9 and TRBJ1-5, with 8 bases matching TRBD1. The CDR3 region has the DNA TGTGCCAGCAGCTTCGGGACAGGTGATCAGCCCCAGCATTTT. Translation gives CASSFGTGDQPQHF.